Each of the 15 T cell receptor beta chains below was sequenced from the same sample in a study of T cell repertoires in cytomegalovirus infection. These receptors lack a known antigen. TCRdb fed the reads into MiXCR, producing one record per CDR3 protein. The sample consists of 700,000 to 900,000 distinct CDR3 sequences, 25% to 30% of them appearing once. Sequencing was performed on cultured CD8+ T cells from PBMCs, taken from culture after CMV antigen stimulation. The receptors originated from a human donor in good health (CMV status not recorded). Some clones in this sample may be carry-over from other donors' samples.

In its sample, this clonotype was seen once. The J gene is TRBJ2-5, the V gene TRBV9; perhaps D is TRBD1 or TRBD2 (5 bases each). Trimming left V 0 bases short and J 2 bases short, with 11 bases between. The CDR3 length is 15 residues. CDR1 is SGDLS and CDR2 is YYNGEE in the germline V gene. The CDR3 here is CASSVGGGYQETQYF. Here the CDR3 DNA reads TGTGCCAGCAGCGTAGGGGGCGGGTATCAAGAGACCCAGTACTTC.

V is TRBV20-1 and J is TRBJ1-2; a weak D match, TRBD1 (5 bases). Looked up from germline, CDR1 is DFQATT and CDR2 is SNEGSKA (reference sequence). The CDR3 loop spans 15 amino acids. V lost 0 bases and J 4 bases, leaving 15 bases between the germline ends. This chain's CDR3 is CSAREGRENIYGYTF. DNA of the CDR3: TGCAGTGCTAGAGAAGGCAGGGAAAACATCTATGGCTACACCTTC.

There are a few counts of this clonotype. V usage is TRBV28 and J usage is TRBJ1-4, with 12 bases lining up with TRBD1. Unmatched junction bases numbered 7, after V lost 7 bases and J lost 7 bases. Germline CDR1 reads MDHEN; CDR2 reads SYDVKM. The CDR3 is 15 residues long. For the CDR3, the DNA is TGTGCCAGCACTATAGGGACAGGGGGCGGTGAAAAACTGTTTTTT. Amino acids: CASTIGTGGGEKLFF. Combining the CDR3 with reference TRBV28 and TRBJ1-4 gives the whole variable domain DVKVTQSSRYLVKRTGEKVFLECVQDMDHENMFWYRQDPGLGLRLIYFSYDVKMKEKGDIPEGYSVSREKKERFSLILESASTNQTSMYLCASTIGTGGGEKLFFGSGTQLSVL.

The chain couples TRBV5-5 to TRBJ2-5; the D is unclear. The CDR3 runs 14 residues. From germline, CDR1 is SGHKS and CDR2 YYEKEE (reference sequence). The ends were cut back, 4 bases at V and 0 bases at J, with 10 bases in the middle. The chain's CDR3 is CASSRLSDQETQYF. The CDR3 coding sequence is TGTGCCAGCAGCCGCTTGTCGGACCAAGAGACCCAGTACTTC.

A few counts support this clonotype. The chain has TRBV28 and TRBJ2-2; D is uncertain. The CDR3 is 12 residues long. Germline CDR1 and CDR2: MDHEN and SYDVKM. Between the trimmed V and J ends, which lost 6 bases and 5 bases, there was a span of 7 bases. The CDR3 DNA follows: TGTGCCAGCAGAGTTGAAACCGGGGAGCTGTTTTTT. The encoded protein is CASRVETGELFF.

The J gene is TRBJ1-1, the V gene TRBV2; no clear D. The CDR3 length is 13 residues. V lost 4 bases and J lost 6, with 12 bases in between. The germline V gene encodes CDR1 SNHLY and CDR2 FYNNEI. CDR3 loop: CASSGLGWAEAFF. The CDR3 nucleotides are TGTGCCAGCAGTGGCTTAGGGTGGGCTGAAGCTTTCTTT.

This clonotype was seen only a few times. The chain carries TRBV10-3 and TRBJ1-2; D call uncertain. Germline-derived CDR1 and CDR2 are ENHRY and SYGVKD. Trimming cost V 0 bases and J 2 bases, with 7 bases left between them. The CDR3 contains 14 residues. The CDR3 nucleotides read TGTGCCATCAGTGAGTCCCCAGGCAACTATGGCTACACCTTC. The encoded protein is CAISESPGNYGYTF.

CDR3 sequence reads: CASLGVLNQPQHF. The CDR3 region has the DNA TGTGCCAGCCTGGGGGTGCTCAATCAGCCCCAGCATTTT. The rearrangement links TRBV6-1 to TRBJ1-5, with TRBD1 as a possible D gene (5 bases). Germline CDR1 reads MNHNS; CDR2 reads SASEGT. The CDR3 sequence is 13 residues long. Trimming removed 8 bases at V and 3 bases at J, with 11 bases between.

V gene TRBV7-6 combines with J gene TRBJ1-6; D call uncertain. Germline V CDR1 and CDR2: SGHVS, FNYEAQ. Trimming took 5 bases from V and 3 from J, leaving 11 bases between them. The length of the CDR3 is 15 residues. The DNA of the CDR3 is TGTGCCAGCAGCCCTTACCCCCTCTATAATTCACCCCTCCACTTT. Its translation: CASSPYPLYNSPLHF.

This clonotype was seen only a few times. The rearrangement uses TRBV7-9 and TRBJ1-1; 7 nucleotides match TRBD1. The germline CDR1 and CDR2 sequences are SEHNR and FQNEAQ (reference sequence). The CDR3 is 13 residues long. The V segment lost 5 bases and the J segment 6 bases; nucleotides outside the gene matches: 6. The CDR3 region has the DNA TGTGCCAGCAGCCACGGGACAGCCTCTGAAGCTTTCTTT. This encodes CASSHGTASEAFF.

The rearrangement joins TRBV28 to TRBJ1-2; 7 positions match TRBD1. Germline CDR1 reads MDHEN; CDR2 reads SYDVKM. This CDR3 has 16 residues. The trim removed 6 bases at V and 0 bases at J, leaving 10 bases unmatched. The CDR3 loop reads CASSSITGDTNYGYTF. The CDR3 DNA sequence: TGTGCCAGCAGCTCCATTACAGGGGACACTAACTATGGCTACACCTTC.

A few counts support this clonotype. CDR3 in amino acids: CASSLEGLAGGHNEQFF. CDR3 in DNA: TGTGCCAGCAGCTTAGAGGGGCTTGCGGGCGGCCACAATGAGCAGTTCTTC. The chain joins TRBV7-9 to TRBJ2-1; D is tentatively TRBD1 or TRBD2 (5 bases each). CDR3 length: 17 amino acids. CDR1 is SEHNR and CDR2 is FQNEAQ in the germline V gene (reference sequence). Trimming pared 1 base from V and 5 bases from J, leaving 18 bases between.

The chain links TRBV3-1 to TRBJ2-3, with TRBD2 matching 10 bases. Germline loops: CDR1 LGHDT, CDR2 YNNKEL (reference sequence). J gave up 0 bases and V 6 bases, and 6 bases lay outside the gene matches. The CDR3 is made up of 16 amino acids. The CDR3 reads CASRSTSGQSTDTQYF. CDR3 sequence (DNA): TGTGCCAGCAGATCGACTAGCGGGCAAAGCACAGATACGCAGTATTTT.

This chain joins TRBV2 and TRBJ1-1; no firm D call. Trimming took off 6 bases at V and 11 bases at J, with 10 bases between the two ends. The CDR3 runs to 10 residues. Per germline, CDR1 SNHLY and CDR2 FYNNEI. CDR3 sequence: CASRGGVAFF. CDR3 coding DNA: TGTGCCAGCAGAGGAGGTGTGGCTTTCTTT. The full variable domain, its missing parts supplied by reference TRBV2 and TRBJ1-1, is EPEVTQTPSHQVTQMGQEVILRCVPISNHLYFYWYRQILGQKVEFLVSFYNNEISEKSEIFDDQFSVERPDGSNFTLKIRSTKLEDSAMYFCASRGGVAFFGQGTRLTVV.

The chain links TRBV6-1 to TRBJ2-7; a possible D gene is TRBD1 (6 bases). Germline values: CDR1 MNHNS, CDR2 SASEGT. The V and J ends lost 5 bases and 4 bases respectively, with 15 bases between them. The CDR3 totals 14 residues. This CDR3 reads CASSSAGVGYEQYF. In nucleotides, the CDR3 is TGTGCCAGCAGTTCTGCAGGGGTTGGTTACGAGCAGTACTTC.